This entry describes one TCR beta chain. What it binds is unknown. This record belongs to a study of shared clonotypes between healthy human individuals. This CDR3 contains 15 residues. The V gene end was trimmed by 4 bases and the J gene end by 5 bases; junction bases not matched to a gene: 6. The germline V gene has CDR1 SGHTA and CDR2 FQGNSA. Assay: immunoSEQ multiplex PCR; the TCRdb copy retains only in-frame clones and omits some. Of around 600,000 clones listed, roughly 97% are singletons. Study results and limitations: The study's rarefaction showed incomplete sorted-subset sequencing despite large depth.

Sequencing used naive CD4+ T cells sorted from blood. Documented subset: CD45RA+ positively selected. J is TRBJ2-5 and V is TRBV7-2; 11 positions agree with TRBD2. The receptor was isolated from a woman aged 25 to 39 in good health. CDR3: CASSYLAGGWETQYF. Written as DNA, the CDR3 is TGTGCCAGCAGCTACCTAGCGGGAGGCTGGGAGACCCAGTACTTC.